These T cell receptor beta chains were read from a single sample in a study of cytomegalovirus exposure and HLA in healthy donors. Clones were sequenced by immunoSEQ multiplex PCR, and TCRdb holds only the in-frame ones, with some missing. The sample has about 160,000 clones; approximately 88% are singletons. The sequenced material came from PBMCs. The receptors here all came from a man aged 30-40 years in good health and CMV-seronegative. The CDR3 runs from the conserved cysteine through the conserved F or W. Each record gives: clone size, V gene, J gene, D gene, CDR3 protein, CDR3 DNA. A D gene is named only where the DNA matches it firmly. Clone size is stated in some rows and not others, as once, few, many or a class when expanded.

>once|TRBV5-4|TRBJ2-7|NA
CASSSSSYEQYF
TGTGCCAGCAGCTCGAGCTCCTACGAGCAGTACTTC
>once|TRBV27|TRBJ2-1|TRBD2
CASSFRPGLAGGHYNEQFF
TGTGCCAGCAGTTTTCGCCCAGGACTAGCGGGAGGACACTACAATGAGCAGTTCTTC
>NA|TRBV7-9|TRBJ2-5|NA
CSSSLGVGTLETQYF
TGTTCCAGCAGCTTAGGAGTAGGGACACTAGAGACCCAGTACTTC
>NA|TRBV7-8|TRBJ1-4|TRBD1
CASSLPGQGDTATNEKLFF
TGTGCCAGCAGCTTACCGGGACAGGGGGATACTGCAACTAATGAAAAACTGTTTTTT
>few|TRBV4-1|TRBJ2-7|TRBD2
CASSQDVAGLSYEQYF
TGCGCCAGCAGCCAAGACGTAGCGGGACTCTCCTACGAGCAGTACTTC
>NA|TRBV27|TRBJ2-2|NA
CASSRQTNTGELFF
TGTGCCAGCAGCAGACAGACAAACACCGGGGAGCTGTTTTTT
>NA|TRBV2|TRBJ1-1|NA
CASNLVISGTEAFF
TGTGCCAGCAATCTGGTCATCTCGGGCACTGAAGCTTTCTTT
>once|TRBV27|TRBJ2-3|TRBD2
CASSPRSSGISTDTQYF
TGTGCCAGCAGTCCCCGGAGTAGCGGGATTAGCACAGATACGCAGTATTTT
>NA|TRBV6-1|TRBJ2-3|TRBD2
CASSALGGGGDTQYF
TGTGCCAGCAGTGCCCTTGGAGGCGGGGGGGATACGCAGTATTTT
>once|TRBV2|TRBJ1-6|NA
CASGEAIYSPLHF
TGTGCCAGCGGGGAAGCCATTTATTCACCCCTCCACTTT
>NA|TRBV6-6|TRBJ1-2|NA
CASQEGNYGYTF
TGTGCCAGCCAGGAGGGGAACTATGGCTACACCTTC
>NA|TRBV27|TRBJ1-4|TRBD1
CASSLGGPGQGSPTANEKLFF
TGTGCCAGCAGTTTAGGGGGACCGGGACAGGGGAGTCCTACGGCTAATGAAAAACTGTTTTTT
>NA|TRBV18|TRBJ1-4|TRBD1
CASSPPGRGREKLFF
TGTGCCAGCTCACCACCGGGCAGGGGGCGCGAAAAACTGTTTTTT
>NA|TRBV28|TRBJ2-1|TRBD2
CASSLDVAGSLNRQFF
TGTGCCAGCAGTTTAGATGTAGCGGGATCCCTTAATCGGCAGTTCTTC
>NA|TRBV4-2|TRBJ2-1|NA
CASSQEGANHNEQFF
TGTGCCAGCAGCCAAGAGGGGGCCAACCACAATGAGCAGTTCTTC
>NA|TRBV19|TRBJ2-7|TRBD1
CASSRRDRDYEQYF
TGTGCCAGTAGCCGGAGGGACAGGGACTACGAGCAGTACTTC
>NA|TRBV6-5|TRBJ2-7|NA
CASTRSKLSYEQYF
TGTGCCAGCACCCGGTCCAAACTCTCCTACGAGCAGTACTTC
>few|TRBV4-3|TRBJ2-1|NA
CASSLAFPVEQFF
TGCGCCAGCAGCCTAGCATTCCCTGTTGAGCAGTTCTTC
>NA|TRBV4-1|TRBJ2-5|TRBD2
CASSQVFLSGGDLETQYF
TGCGCCAGCAGCCAAGTATTCCTCTCGGGGGGGGACCTAGAGACCCAGTACTTC
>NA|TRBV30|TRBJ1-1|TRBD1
CAQGTGLEAFF
TGTGCCCAAGGGACAGGGCTCGAAGCTTTCTTT
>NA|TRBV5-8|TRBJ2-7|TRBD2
CASSFLAGGFEQYF
TGTGCCAGCAGCTTCCTAGCGGGAGGATTCGAGCAGTACTTC
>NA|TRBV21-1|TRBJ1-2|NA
CASSKAGFLGGGLNYGYTF
TGTGCCAGCAGCAAAGCAGGGTTTTTGGGTGGGGGGTTGAACTATGGCTACACCTTC
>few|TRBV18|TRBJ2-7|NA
CASSPRQGNNEQYF
TGTGCCAGCTCACCACGGCAGGGTAACAACGAGCAGTACTTC
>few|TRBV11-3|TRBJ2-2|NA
CASSLSRNTGELFF
TGTGCCAGCAGCTTAAGCCGGAACACCGGGGAGCTGTTTTTT
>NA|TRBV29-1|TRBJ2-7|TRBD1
CSAGQDYEQYF
TGCAGCGCCGGACAGGACTACGAGCAGTACTTC
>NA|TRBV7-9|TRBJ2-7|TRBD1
CASSLQGASYEQYF
TGTGCCAGCAGCTTACAGGGGGCGAGCTACGAGCAGTACTTC
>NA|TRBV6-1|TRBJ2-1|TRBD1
CASSLRQGAYNEQFF
TGTGCCAGCAGTCTTAGGCAGGGGGCTTACAATGAGCAGTTCTTC
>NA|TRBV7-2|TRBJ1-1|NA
CASSKRGGNVGTEAFF
TGTGCCAGCAGCAAAAGGGGTGGTAACGTGGGCACTGAAGCTTTCTTT
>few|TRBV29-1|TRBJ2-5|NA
CSVETGIETQYF
TGCAGCGTTGAAACCGGGATAGAGACCCAGTACTTC
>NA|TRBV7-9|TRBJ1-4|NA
CASSLEGEKLFF
TGTGCCAGCAGCTTAGAGGGGGAAAAACTGTTTTTT
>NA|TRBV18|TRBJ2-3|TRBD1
CASSPKGQDSTDTQYF
TGTGCCAGCTCACCAAAGGGACAGGATTCCACAGATACGCAGTATTTT
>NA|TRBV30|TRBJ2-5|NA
CAWSVPRTGGQETQYF
TGTGCCTGGAGTGTCCCACGGACAGGAGGGCAAGAGACCCAGTACTTC
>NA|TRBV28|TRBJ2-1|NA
CASGNSGRSYNEQFF
TGTGCCAGCGGAAATAGCGGCCGCTCCTACAATGAGCAGTTCTTC
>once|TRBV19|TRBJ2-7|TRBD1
CASSIAGGTYEQYF
TGTGCCAGTAGTATCGCAGGGGGAACCTACGAGCAGTACTTC
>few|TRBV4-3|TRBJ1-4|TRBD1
CASSQEPYRGTNEKLFF
TGCGCCAGCAGCCAAGAACCCTACAGGGGAACTAATGAAAAACTGTTTTTT
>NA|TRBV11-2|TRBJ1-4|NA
CASSSNRPTGDEKLFF
TGTGCCAGCAGCTCGAATAGGCCCACGGGGGATGAAAAACTGTTTTTT
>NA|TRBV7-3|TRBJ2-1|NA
CASSLTGTGAREASGRSYNEQFF
TGTGCCAGCAGCTTAACCGGGACAGGGGCACGGGAGGCTAGCGGGAGATCCTACAATGAGCAGTTCTTC
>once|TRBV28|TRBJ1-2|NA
CASSLRLRLGYTF
TGTGCCAGCAGTTTACGCCTCAGGCTCGGCTACACCTTC
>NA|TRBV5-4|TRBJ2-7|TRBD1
CASRPDRGSPYEQYF
TGTGCCAGCAGGCCCGACAGGGGATCCCCCTACGAGCAGTACTTC
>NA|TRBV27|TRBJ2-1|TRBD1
CASRGRKQGRYNEQFF
TGTGCCAGCAGAGGACGCAAACAGGGGAGATACAATGAGCAGTTCTTC
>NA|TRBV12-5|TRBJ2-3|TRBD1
CASGLRGQGSDTQYF
TGTGCTAGTGGTTTGAGAGGACAGGGATCAGATACGCAGTATTTT